This TCR beta chain was recovered during a study of graft-versus-host responses after intestinal transplantation. Generated by immunoSEQ multiplex PCR, the TCRdb table keeps only in-frame clones and is missing some. This sample yields some 140,000 clones, of which roughly 92% are seen a single time; around 0.16% belongs to the top ten. With regard to this clone: What it recognizes is unknown.

This TCR came from a human donor who received an intestinal transplant. Sequenced material: unstimulated CD4+ T cells sorted from spleen or lymph node cells, taken before intestinal transplant.

The CDR3: CAISEGRGIDNQPQHF. The CDR3 coding sequence is TGTGCCATCAGTGAAGGACGGGGCATAGACAATCAGCCCCAGCATTTT. V and J are TRBV10-3 and TRBJ1-5, with D tentatively TRBD1 (5 bases). This CDR3 spans 16 amino acids. Trimming cost V 3 bases and J 3 bases, with 15 bases left between them. Germline V gives CDR1 ENHRY, CDR2 SYGVKD.